These T cell receptor beta chains were read from a single sample in a study of OX40 agonist ivuxolimab in advanced cancers. Clones were sequenced by immunoSEQ multiplex PCR, and TCRdb holds only the in-frame ones, with some missing. Counted here are 65,000 to 85,000 clones, 87% occurring once; the ten biggest clones make up under 4.5%. The material sequenced was CD4+ or CD8+ T cells sorted from blood, taken in a trial of the OX40 agonist ivuxolimab. These TCRs come from an adult with an advanced solid tumor such as melanoma, head and neck, liver or kidney cancer. The CDR3 runs from the conserved cysteine through the conserved F or W. Fields, in order: V gene, CDR3 length, J gene, CDR3 protein.

v_gene: TRBV7-9; len: 15; j_gene: TRBJ1-4; CDR3aa: CASSPGTGGGEKLFF
v_gene: TRBV5-1; len: 16; j_gene: TRBJ2-1; CDR3aa: CASSPRVGSSYNEQFF
v_gene: TRBV5-4; len: 13; j_gene: TRBJ1-4; CDR3aa: CASSRQSNEKLFF
v_gene: TRBV4-2; len: 14; j_gene: TRBJ1-2; CDR3aa: CASSQDLGAYGYTF
v_gene: TRBV28; len: 11; j_gene: TRBJ2-7; CDR3aa: CASSLWGEQYF
v_gene: TRBV30; len: 14; j_gene: TRBJ1-1; CDR3aa: CAWSDKPATTEAFF
v_gene: TRBV7-2; len: 16; j_gene: TRBJ2-3; CDR3aa: CASSLKRGGRTDTQYF
v_gene: TRBV29-1; len: 15; j_gene: TRBJ2-5; CDR3aa: CSVYSAAKGLETQYF
v_gene: TRBV7-2; len: 12; j_gene: TRBJ1-6; CDR3aa: CASSFNNSPLHF
v_gene: TRBV7-2; len: 15; j_gene: TRBJ2-5; CDR3aa: CASSRKTDTEETQYF
v_gene: TRBV7-6; len: 18; j_gene: TRBJ2-2; CDR3aa: CASSLGAGGGTNTGELFF
v_gene: TRBV7-2; len: 15; j_gene: TRBJ2-5; CDR3aa: CASSLASGRGETQYF
v_gene: TRBV6-6; len: 13; j_gene: TRBJ1-5; CDR3aa: CASSSDLLQPQHF
v_gene: TRBV18; len: 14; j_gene: TRBJ2-1; CDR3aa: CASSTQGRVDEQFF
v_gene: TRBV4-1; len: 19; j_gene: TRBJ2-1; CDR3aa: CASSQDPTSGKPRDNEQFF
v_gene: TRBV18; len: 14; j_gene: TRBJ1-1; CDR3aa: CASSPPVAATEAFF
v_gene: TRBV27; len: 15; j_gene: TRBJ1-1; CDR3aa: CAGPGQGFVGTEAFF